The clone carrying this TCR beta chain was detected only once. V dropped 4 bases and J dropped 0 bases, with 16 bases sitting between them. From germline, CDR1 is LNHDA and CDR2 SQIVND (reference sequence). The CDR3 contains 16 residues. Sequencing used immunoSEQ multiplex PCR; TCRdb keeps in-frame clones, though not all of them. Of 150,000 to 200,000 clones in the sample, 90% were seen once. The record originates from a study of blood T cell repertoires in COVID-19. The specimen sequenced was peripheral blood. This clonotype originated in a man aged 45-65 years with acute or convalescent COVID-19. This chain joins TRBV19 and TRBJ2-7; a possible D gene is TRBD2 (6 bases). The CDR3 spells CASSTLGGESSYEQYF. CDR3 DNA: TGTGCCAGTAGTACCCTGGGCGGGGAAAGCTCCTACGAGCAGTACTTC.